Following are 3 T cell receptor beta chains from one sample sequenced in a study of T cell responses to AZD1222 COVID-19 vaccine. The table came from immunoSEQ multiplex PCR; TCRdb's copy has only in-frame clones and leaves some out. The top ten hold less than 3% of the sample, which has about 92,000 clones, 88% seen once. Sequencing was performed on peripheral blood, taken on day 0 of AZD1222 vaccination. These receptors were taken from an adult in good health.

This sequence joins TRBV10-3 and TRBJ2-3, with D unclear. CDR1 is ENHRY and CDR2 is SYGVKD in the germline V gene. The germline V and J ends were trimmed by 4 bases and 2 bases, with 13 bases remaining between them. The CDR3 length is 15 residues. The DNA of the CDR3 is TGTGCCATCAGTGTAGCTAGGGAAATCACAGATACGCAGTATTTT. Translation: CAISVAREITDTQYF.

CDR3 residues: CASRSSGSNQPQHF. Here the CDR3 DNA reads TGTGCCAGTCGTAGCTCAGGGAGCAATCAGCCCCAGCATTTT. The chain combines TRBV28 with TRBJ1-5; D possibly corresponds to TRBD1 (5 bases). With 9 bases removed from V and 1 base from J, the gap between germline ends came to 13 bases. This CDR3 comprises 14 residues. Germline lookup yields CDR1 MDHEN and CDR2 SYDVKM.

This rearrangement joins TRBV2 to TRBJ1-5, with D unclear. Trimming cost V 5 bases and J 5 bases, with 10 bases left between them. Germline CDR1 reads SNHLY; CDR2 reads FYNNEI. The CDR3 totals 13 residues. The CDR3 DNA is TGTGCCAGCAGTAGGAACTGGGATCAGCCCCAGCATTTT. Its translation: CASSRNWDQPQHF.